This T cell receptor (beta chain) comes out of a study of shared clonotypes between healthy human individuals. Profiled with immunoSEQ multiplex PCR; TCRdb holds only in-frame clones, not every one. The sample contains about 2 million clones, 85% to 95% of which appear only once. CDR3 length: 14 amino acids. Between the trimmed V and J ends, which lost 3 bases and 6 bases, there was a span of 14 bases. Germline V gives CDR1 ENHRY, CDR2 SYGVKD. Points from the study as a whole: Rarefaction demonstrated incomplete sorted-subset sequencing despite large depth. In this cohort, only blood was sampled, and tissue repertoires likely differ.

A note on this clone: Its antigen remains unknown.

This sequence originates from a man aged 18 to 29 in good health. The specimen sequenced was naive CD4+ T cells sorted from blood. Documented subset: CD45RA+ positively selected. This sequence joins TRBV10-3 and TRBJ1-2, with a tentative D call TRBD1 (6 bases). DNA of the CDR3: TGTGCCATCAGTGAAACAGGGAGGCGGGATGGCTACACCTTC. This encodes CAISETGRRDGYTF.